The sample holds a few counts of the clone carrying this TCR beta chain. The sample belongs to a study of human T cells and chemical hapten exposure. As for the study in general: Researchers reported sensitizing a roughly 2 cm by roughly 2 cm upper inner arm skin site with 2% DPC. Small differences in pooled library volume mainly drove the variation in TCR yields per sample.

Time point specified: pre-sensitization, week 0. The treatment was: therapeutic diphenylcyclopropenone sensitization with weekly scalp DPC. TCRdb recomputed calls from the RACE reads with MiXCR, one row per CDR3 protein. The sample consists of roughly 260,000 distinct CDR3 sequences, 7.5% to 10% of them appearing once. The CDR3 sequence is 18 residues long. Germline CDR1 is DFQATT and CDR2 is SNEGSKA (reference sequence). Germline trimming cut 0 bases from V and 0 bases from J; bases unmatched to any gene: 13. This specimen consisted of whole blood, obtained in connection with sensitization to the hapten diphenylcyclopropenone (DPC). This chain uses TRBV20-1 with TRBJ2-5, with 7 bases identical to TRBD2. The sequence was collected from a woman in her thirties or forties with alopecia areata. Some clones in this sample may be carry-over from other donors' samples. The chain's CDR3 is CSARDTARGEGHQETQYF. CDR3 sequence (DNA): TGCAGTGCTAGAGATACCGCCCGTGGGGAGGGCCACCAAGAGACCCAGTACTTC.